The rows below give T cell receptor beta chains drawn from one sample of a study of blood T cell repertoires in COVID-19. The repertoire was sequenced with immunoSEQ multiplex PCR; TCRdb's copy has only in-frame clones and lacks some. This sample carries 180,000 or so clones, about 86% of them seen once, and the ten largest clones take approximately 11%. Sequenced material: peripheral blood. The receptors were gathered from a woman in her sixties with COVID-19, enrolled during active disease. Both conserved end residues are part of each CDR3. A D gene is named only where the DNA matches it firmly. Clone size, where shown, is once, few, many, or a class for clones that have expanded.

>TRBV4-3|TRBD1|TRBJ2-7|NA
TGCGCCAGCAGCCAAGACGTGGCAGGGGGAATCGGCGAGCAGTACTTC
CASSQDVAGGIGEQYF
>TRBV24-1|NA|TRBJ1-1|NA
TGTGCCACCAGTGATCCGCACACGGAAGCTTTCTTT
CATSDPHTEAFF
>TRBV21-1|NA|TRBJ1-2|NA
TGTGCCAGCAGCAAATGGGGGCATGGCTACACCTTC
CASSKWGHGYTF
>TRBV29-1|NA|TRBJ1-4|once
TGCAGCGTTGGCGGGACTATTAATGAAAAACTGTTTTTT
CSVGGTINEKLFF
>TRBV6-2/TRBV6-3|NA|TRBJ1-5|NA
TGTGCCAGCAGTAGGGGGGGGAATCAGCCCCAGCATTTT
CASSRGGNQPQHF
>TRBV3-1/TRBV3-2|TRBD2|TRBJ2-7|NA
TGTGCCAGCAGCCGGACGGGACTAGCGGGCTATTCGTTACAGTACTTC
CASSRTGLAGYSLQYF
>TRBV5-1|NA|TRBJ2-3|once
TGCGCCAGCAGCGGGGGGGCTTCAGGGTTTAAAACAGATACGCAGTATTTT
CASSGGASGFKTDTQYF
>TRBV5-8|NA|TRBJ1-5|NA
TGTGCCAGCAGCTTGGTTCCAGCGAACAATCAGCCCCAGCATTTT
CASSLVPANNQPQHF
>TRBV28|NA|TRBJ2-1|few
TGTGCCAGCAGGACGGGAATTTACAATGAGCAGTTCTTC
CASRTGIYNEQFF
>TRBV19|NA|TRBJ2-5|few
TGTGCCAGTAGTATAGGAGCTGACTACCAAGAGACCCAGTACTTC
CASSIGADYQETQYF
>TRBV4-3|TRBD2|TRBJ2-3|once
TGCGCCAGCTCCCTAGCGGGAGTCCCAGATACGCAGTATTTT
CASSLAGVPDTQYF
>TRBV29-1|NA|TRBJ2-1|NA
TGCAGCGGCCACGACCCCAGGCCGACAATGGGGCAGTTCTTC
CSGHDPRPTMGQFF
>TRBV27|TRBD2|TRBJ2-1|NA
TGTGCCAGCAGTATTTGGGGGGGTGAGGGACGCAATGAGCAGTTCTTC
CASSIWGGEGRNEQFF
>TRBV19|TRBD2|TRBJ2-5|NA
TGTGCCAGTAGTATCGGGGGGTATGGGTACCAAGAGACCCAGTACTTC
CASSIGGYGYQETQYF